The 12 T cell receptor beta chains listed next were all sequenced from one sample in a study of blood T cell repertoires in COVID-19. Sequenced by immunoSEQ multiplex PCR; TCRdb stores in-frame clones only, minus some. Seen here are 50,000 to 65,000 clones, around 82% observed once, and the top ten hold 6% to 6.5%. Source material: peripheral blood. The receptors were sampled from a human donor in a cohort sampled during active COVID-19.

The chain recombines TRBV2 with TRBJ2-7; 7 nucleotides line up with TRBD1. The CDR3 loop spans 13 amino acids. CDR1 is SNHLY, CDR2 FYNNEI, per germline. With 7 bases clipped from V and 7 bases from J, the junction kept 10 bases outside the gene matches. This CDR3 reads CASIRQGAGEQYF. The CDR3 DNA reads as TGTGCCAGCATAAGACAGGGCGCAGGGGAGCAGTACTTC.

V gene TRBV29-1 combines with J gene TRBJ2-1; the match to TRBD2 covers 10 bases. Germline V gives CDR1 SQVTM, CDR2 ANQGSEA. The CDR3 contains 18 residues. J was trimmed by 4 bases and V by 1 base; bases with no gene match: 13. The CDR3 DNA follows: TGCAGCGTTGAAGGGAATTCTGCAACTAGCGGGGATTACAATGAGCAGTTCTTC. Its translation is CSVEGNSATSGDYNEQFF.

V gene TRBV7-2 combines with J gene TRBJ2-5; 9 nucleotides line up with TRBD2. The CDR3 loop spans 14 amino acids. V was pared by 5 bases and J by 5 bases, with 6 bases of the junction left unmatched. CDR1 and CDR2 (germline): SGHTA, FQGNSA. The CDR3 spells CASSRGLALETQYF. The CDR3 DNA reads as TGTGCCAGCAGCAGGGGACTAGCACTGGAGACCCAGTACTTC.

The V call is TRBV2, the J call TRBJ1-1; possible D gene TRBD1, 5 bases. CDR3 length: 15 amino acids. The germline CDR1 and CDR2 sequences are SNHLY and FYNNEI. The ends were cut back, 3 bases at V and 10 bases at J, with 21 bases in the middle. The CDR3 region is CASSDRGDETGTAFF. In DNA form, the CDR3 reads TGTGCCAGCAGTGATCGGGGGGACGAGACCGGGACAGCTTTCTTT.

The chain carries TRBV6-5 and TRBJ2-5, with 14 bases that match TRBD2. Germline values: CDR1 MNHEY, CDR2 SVGAGI. CDR3 length: 15 residues. J lost 4 bases, V lost 6 bases, and 4 bases had no gene match. The DNA of the CDR3 is TGTGCCAGCAGGCTAGGGACTAGCGGGAGAGAGACCCAGTACTTC. It translates to CASRLGTSGRETQYF.

The chain couples TRBV6-5 to TRBJ2-1; the D gene is possibly TRBD1 (5 bases). Trimming left V 10 bases short and J 9 bases short, with 13 bases between. The CDR3 contains 11 residues. Germline assignment: CDR1 MNHEY and CDR2 SVGAGI. As DNA, the CDR3 is TGTGCCACTAGGGGAAACGTTGAGCAGTTCTTC. Protein sequence: CATRGNVEQFF.

The J gene is TRBJ2-6, the V gene TRBV13; the match to TRBD1 covers 7 bases. V shed 5 bases and J 2 bases; nucleotides not matched to a gene: 6. The CDR3 spans 16 residues. Germline V CDR1 and CDR2: PRHDT, FYEKMQ (reference sequence). CDR3 coding DNA: TGTGCCAGCAGCCTTGACAGGGCCCCTGGGGCCAACGTCCTGACTTTC. Translating gives CASSLDRAPGANVLTF.

The rearrangement uses TRBV5-1 and TRBJ2-2, with D possibly matching TRBD1 (5 bases). The CDR3 length is 15 residues. The germline V gene encodes CDR1 SGHRS and CDR2 YFSETQ. The germline V and J ends were trimmed by 4 bases and 5 bases, with 15 bases remaining between them. The chain's CDR3 is CASSPLQGRTGELFF. The CDR3 nucleotides read TGCGCCAGCAGCCCGCTTCAGGGAAGGACCGGGGAGCTGTTTTTT.

CDR3 coding DNA: TGTGCCACCAGTGATGCTCAGGGGGCCCAGTACTTC. Translating it yields CATSDAQGAQYF. The rearrangement joins TRBV24-1 to TRBJ2-5; TRBD1 aligns across 7 bases. Germline trimming cut 3 bases from V and 9 bases from J; bases unmatched to any gene: 3. Germline CDR1 is KGHDR and CDR2 is SFDVKD. The CDR3 has 12 amino acids.

The V gene is TRBV5-5, the J gene TRBJ2-7; 7 bases are a match to TRBD2. Germline-derived CDR1 and CDR2 are SGHKS and YYEKEE (reference sequence). The V segment lost 4 bases and the J segment 5 bases; nucleotides outside the gene matches: 6. The CDR3 extends over 13 amino acids. The CDR3 DNA reads TGTGCCAGCAGCCGGCCGGGGGGAGACGAGCAGTACTTC. Amino acids: CASSRPGGDEQYF.

The chain couples TRBV6-2 or TRBV6-3 to TRBJ1-3; TRBD1 agrees at 7 bases. The length of the CDR3 is 16 residues. CDR1 and CDR2 (germline): MNHEY, SVGEGT. V was clipped by 0 bases and J by 4 bases; unmatched bases: 6. The chain's CDR3 is CASSYSTGTRGNTIYF. In nucleotides, the CDR3 is TGTGCCAGCAGTTACTCGACAGGGACAAGGGGAAACACCATATATTTT.

The V call is TRBV5-6, the J call TRBJ1-1, with 9 bases lining up with TRBD1. The junction had 6 bases not matched to a gene; V was cut back by 3 bases and J by 3 bases. Germline V CDR1 and CDR2: SGHDT, YYEEEE. The CDR3 is made up of 15 amino acids. The CDR3 bases are TGTGCCAGCAGCTGGACGGGACAGGGATACACTGAAGCTTTCTTT. It specifies CASSWTGQGYTEAFF. The whole variable domain, filled in from reference TRBV5-6 and TRBJ1-1, reads DAGVTQSPTHLIKTRGQQVTLRCSPKSGHDTVSWYQQALGQGPQFIFQYYEEEERQRGNFPDRFSGHQFPNYSSELNVNALLLGDSALYLCASSWTGQGYTEAFFGQGTRLTVV.